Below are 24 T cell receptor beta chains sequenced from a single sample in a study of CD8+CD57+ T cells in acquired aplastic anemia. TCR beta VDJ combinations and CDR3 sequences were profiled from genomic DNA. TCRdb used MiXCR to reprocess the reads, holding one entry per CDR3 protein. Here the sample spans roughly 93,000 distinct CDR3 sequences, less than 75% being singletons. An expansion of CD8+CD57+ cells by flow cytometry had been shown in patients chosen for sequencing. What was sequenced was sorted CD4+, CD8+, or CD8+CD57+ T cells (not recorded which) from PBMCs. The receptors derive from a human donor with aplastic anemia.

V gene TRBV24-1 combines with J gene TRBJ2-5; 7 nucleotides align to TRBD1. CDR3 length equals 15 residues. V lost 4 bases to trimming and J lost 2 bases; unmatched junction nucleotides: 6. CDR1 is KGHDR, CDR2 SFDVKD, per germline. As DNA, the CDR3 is TGTGCCACCAGTGACCCCGGGACAGCTCAAGAGACCCAGTACTTC. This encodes CATSDPGTAQETQYF.

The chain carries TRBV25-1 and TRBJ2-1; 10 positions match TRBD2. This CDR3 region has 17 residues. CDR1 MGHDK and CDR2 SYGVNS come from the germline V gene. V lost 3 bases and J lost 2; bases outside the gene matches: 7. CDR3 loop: CASSDPGLAQTYNEQFF. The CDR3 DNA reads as TGTGCCAGCAGTGATCCGGGACTAGCGCAAACCTACAATGAGCAGTTCTTC.

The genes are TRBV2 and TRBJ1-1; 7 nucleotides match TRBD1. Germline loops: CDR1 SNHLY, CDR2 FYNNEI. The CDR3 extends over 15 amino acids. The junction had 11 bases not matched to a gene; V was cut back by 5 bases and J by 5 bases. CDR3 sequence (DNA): TGTGCCAGCAGTCCCCCTCCGACAGGGTGGACTGAAGCTTTCTTT. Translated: CASSPPPTGWTEAFF.

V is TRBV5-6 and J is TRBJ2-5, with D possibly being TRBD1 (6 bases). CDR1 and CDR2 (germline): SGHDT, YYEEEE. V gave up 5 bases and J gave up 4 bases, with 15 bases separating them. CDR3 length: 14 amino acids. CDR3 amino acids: CASSYRDTGETQYF. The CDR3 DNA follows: TGTGCCAGCAGTTACAGGGACACCGGAGAGACCCAGTACTTC.

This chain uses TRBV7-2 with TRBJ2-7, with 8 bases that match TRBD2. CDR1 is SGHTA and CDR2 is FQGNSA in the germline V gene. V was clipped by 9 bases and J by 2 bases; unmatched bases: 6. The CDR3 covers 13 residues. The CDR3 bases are TGTGCCAGTAGATATAGCGGGACCTACGAGCAGTACTTC. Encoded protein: CASRYSGTYEQYF.

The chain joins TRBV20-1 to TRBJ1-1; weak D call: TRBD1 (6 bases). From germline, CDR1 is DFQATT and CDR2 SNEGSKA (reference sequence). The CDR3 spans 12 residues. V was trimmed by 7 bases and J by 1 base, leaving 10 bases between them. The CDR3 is CSVEDRNTEAFF. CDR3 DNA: TGCAGTGTCGAGGACAGGAACACTGAAGCTTTCTTT.

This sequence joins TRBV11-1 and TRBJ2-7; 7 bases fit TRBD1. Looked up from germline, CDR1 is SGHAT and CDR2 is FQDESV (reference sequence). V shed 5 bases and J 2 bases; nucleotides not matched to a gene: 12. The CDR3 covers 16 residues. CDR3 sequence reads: CASSPRTGVVAYEQYF. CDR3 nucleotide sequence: TGTGCCAGCAGCCCGAGAACAGGGGTGGTCGCCTACGAGCAGTACTTC.

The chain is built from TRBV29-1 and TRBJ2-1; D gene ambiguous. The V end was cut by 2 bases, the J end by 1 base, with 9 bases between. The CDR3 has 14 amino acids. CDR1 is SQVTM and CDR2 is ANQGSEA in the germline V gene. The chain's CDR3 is CSVEQTPSYNEQFF. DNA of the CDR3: TGCAGCGTTGAACAGACCCCTTCCTACAATGAGCAGTTCTTC.

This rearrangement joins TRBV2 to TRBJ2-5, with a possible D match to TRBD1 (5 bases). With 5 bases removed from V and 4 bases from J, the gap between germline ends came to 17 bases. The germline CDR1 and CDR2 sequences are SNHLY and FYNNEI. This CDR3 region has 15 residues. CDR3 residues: CASSRTLPARETQYF. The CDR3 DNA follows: TGTGCCAGCAGTCGGACACTCCCGGCTCGAGAGACCCAGTACTTC.

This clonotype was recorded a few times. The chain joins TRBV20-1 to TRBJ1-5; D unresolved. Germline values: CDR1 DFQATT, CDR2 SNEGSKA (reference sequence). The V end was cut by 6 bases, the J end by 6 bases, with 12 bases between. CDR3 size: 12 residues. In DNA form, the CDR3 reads TGCAGTGCGAGGAGGGAGTCTCAGCCCCAGCATTTT. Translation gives CSARRESQPQHF.

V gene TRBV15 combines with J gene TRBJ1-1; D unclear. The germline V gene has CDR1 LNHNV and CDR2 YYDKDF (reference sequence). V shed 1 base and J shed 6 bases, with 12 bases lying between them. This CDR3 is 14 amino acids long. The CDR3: CATSRGAQIAEAFF. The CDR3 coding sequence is TGTGCCACCAGCAGAGGAGCACAAATCGCTGAAGCTTTCTTT.

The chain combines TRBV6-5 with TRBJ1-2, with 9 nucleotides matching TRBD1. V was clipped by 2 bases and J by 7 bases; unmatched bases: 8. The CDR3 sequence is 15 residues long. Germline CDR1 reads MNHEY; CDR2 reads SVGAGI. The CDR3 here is CASSYRTGVSFGYTF. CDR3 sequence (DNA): TGTGCCAGCAGTTACCGGACAGGGGTGAGCTTTGGCTACACCTTC.

The CDR3 DNA follows: TGTGCCAGCAGCTTAGGGGCGGGACTAGCAGTAGATACGCAGTATTTT. Translation gives CASSLGAGLAVDTQYF. The chain recombines TRBV7-6 with TRBJ2-2, with TRBD2 identical over 9 bases. The J call is doubtful: the DNA matches TRBJ2-3 better. CDR3 length: 16 residues. In germline, CDR1 is SGHVS, CDR2 FNYEAQ.

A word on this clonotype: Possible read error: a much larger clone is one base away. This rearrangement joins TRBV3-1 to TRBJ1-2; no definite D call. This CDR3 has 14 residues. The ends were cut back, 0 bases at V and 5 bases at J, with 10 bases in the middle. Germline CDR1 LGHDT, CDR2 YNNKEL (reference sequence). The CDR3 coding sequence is TGTGCCAGCAGCCAAGATGGGAGATTATATGGCTACACCTTC. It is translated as CASSQDGRLYGYTF.

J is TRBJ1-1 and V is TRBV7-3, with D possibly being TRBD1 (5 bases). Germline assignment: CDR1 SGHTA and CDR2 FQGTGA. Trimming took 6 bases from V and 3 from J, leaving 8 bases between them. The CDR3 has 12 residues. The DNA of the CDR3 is TGTGCCAGCAGTCAACAGGACACTGAAGCTTTCTTT. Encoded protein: CASSQQDTEAFF.

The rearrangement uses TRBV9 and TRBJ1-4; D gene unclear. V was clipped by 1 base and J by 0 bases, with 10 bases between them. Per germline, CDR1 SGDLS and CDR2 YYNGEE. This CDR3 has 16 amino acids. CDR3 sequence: CASSVKAAATNEKLFF. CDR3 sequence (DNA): TGTGCCAGCAGCGTAAAGGCCGCTGCAACTAATGAAAAACTGTTTTTT.

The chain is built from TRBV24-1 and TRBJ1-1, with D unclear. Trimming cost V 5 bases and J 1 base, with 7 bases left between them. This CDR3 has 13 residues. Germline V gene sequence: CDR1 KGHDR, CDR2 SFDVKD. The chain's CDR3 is CATSGRRNTEAFF. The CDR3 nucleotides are TGTGCCACCAGTGGCAGGAGGAACACTGAAGCTTTCTTT.

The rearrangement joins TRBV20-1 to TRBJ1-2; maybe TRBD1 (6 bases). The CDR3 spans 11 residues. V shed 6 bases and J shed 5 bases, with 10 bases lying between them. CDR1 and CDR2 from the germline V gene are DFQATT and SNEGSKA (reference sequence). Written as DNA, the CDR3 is TGCAGTGCGTCCCAGGGGTATGGCTACACCTTC. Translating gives CSASQGYGYTF.

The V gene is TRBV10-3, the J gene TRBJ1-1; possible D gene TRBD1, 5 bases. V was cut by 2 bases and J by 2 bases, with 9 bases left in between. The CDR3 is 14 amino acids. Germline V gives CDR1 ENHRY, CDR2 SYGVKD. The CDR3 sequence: CAISEKGLNTEAFF. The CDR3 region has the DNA TGTGCCATCAGTGAGAAGGGGCTAAACACTGAAGCTTTCTTT.

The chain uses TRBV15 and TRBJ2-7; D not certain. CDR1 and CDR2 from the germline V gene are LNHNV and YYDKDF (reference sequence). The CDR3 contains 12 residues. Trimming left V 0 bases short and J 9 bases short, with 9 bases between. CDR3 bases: TGTGCCACCAGCAGAGAAAGGATCGGGCAGTACTTC. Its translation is CATSRERIGQYF.

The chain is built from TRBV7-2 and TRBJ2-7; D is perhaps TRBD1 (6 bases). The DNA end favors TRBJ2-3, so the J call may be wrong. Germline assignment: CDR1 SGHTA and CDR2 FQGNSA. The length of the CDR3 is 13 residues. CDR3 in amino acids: CASSTGSSYEQYF. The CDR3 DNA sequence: TGTGCCAGCAGCACAGGGAGCTCCTACGAGCAGTATTTT.

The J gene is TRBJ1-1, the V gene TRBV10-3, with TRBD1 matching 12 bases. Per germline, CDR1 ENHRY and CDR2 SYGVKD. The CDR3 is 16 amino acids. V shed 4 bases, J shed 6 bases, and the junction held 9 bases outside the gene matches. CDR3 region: CAISGDRGRGGAEAFF. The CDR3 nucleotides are TGTGCCATCAGTGGGGACAGGGGGCGGGGTGGGGCTGAAGCTTTCTTT.

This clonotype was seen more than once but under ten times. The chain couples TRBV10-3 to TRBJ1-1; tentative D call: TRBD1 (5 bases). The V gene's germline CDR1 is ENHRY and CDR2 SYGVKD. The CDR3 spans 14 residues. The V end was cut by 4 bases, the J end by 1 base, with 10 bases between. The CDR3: CAISGTGGNTEAFF. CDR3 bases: TGTGCCATCAGTGGTACGGGGGGGAACACTGAAGCTTTCTTT.

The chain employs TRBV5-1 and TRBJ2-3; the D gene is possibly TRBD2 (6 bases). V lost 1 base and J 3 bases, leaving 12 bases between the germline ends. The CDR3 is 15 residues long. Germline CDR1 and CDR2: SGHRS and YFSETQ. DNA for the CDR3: TGCGCCAGCAGCTTGTACGGGAGCGGGACAGATACGCAGTATTTT. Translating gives CASSLYGSGTDTQYF.